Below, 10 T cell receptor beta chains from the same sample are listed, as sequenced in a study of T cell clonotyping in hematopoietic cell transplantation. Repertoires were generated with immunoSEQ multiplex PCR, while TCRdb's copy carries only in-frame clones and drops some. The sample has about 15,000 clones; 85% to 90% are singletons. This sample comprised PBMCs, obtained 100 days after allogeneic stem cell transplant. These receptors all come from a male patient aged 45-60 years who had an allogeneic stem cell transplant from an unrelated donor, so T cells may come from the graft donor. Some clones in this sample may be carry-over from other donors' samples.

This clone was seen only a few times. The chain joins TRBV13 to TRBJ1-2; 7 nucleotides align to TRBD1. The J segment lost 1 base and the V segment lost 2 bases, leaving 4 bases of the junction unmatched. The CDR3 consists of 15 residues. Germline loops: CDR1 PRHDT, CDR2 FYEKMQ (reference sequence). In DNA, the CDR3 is TGTGCCAGCAGCTTAAGACAGGGAAATAACTATGGCTACACCTTC. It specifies CASSLRQGNNYGYTF.

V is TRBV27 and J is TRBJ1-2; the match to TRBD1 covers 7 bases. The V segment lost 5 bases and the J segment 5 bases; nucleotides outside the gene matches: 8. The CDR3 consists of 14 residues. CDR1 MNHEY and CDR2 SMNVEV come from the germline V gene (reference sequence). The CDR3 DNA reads TGTGCCAGCAGTCCACATGACAGGGTGTATGGCTACACCTTC. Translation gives CASSPHDRVYGYTF.

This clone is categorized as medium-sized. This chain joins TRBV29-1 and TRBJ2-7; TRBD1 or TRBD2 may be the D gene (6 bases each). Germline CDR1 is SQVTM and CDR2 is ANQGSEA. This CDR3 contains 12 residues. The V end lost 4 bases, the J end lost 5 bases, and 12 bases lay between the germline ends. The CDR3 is CSVGSGEDEQYF. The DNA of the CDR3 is TGCAGCGTTGGGTCAGGGGAGGACGAGCAGTACTTC.

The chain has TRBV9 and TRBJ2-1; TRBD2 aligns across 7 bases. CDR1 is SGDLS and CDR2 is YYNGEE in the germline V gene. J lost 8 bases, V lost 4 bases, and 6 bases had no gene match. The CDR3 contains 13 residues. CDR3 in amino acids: CASSSRGRDEQFF. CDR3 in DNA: TGTGCCAGCAGCTCCCGAGGGAGGGATGAGCAGTTCTTC.

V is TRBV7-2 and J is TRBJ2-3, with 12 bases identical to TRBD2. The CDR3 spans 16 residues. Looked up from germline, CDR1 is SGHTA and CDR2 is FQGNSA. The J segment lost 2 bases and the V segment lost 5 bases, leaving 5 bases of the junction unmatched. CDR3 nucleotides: TGTGCCAGCAGCGGTCGGACTAGCGGGGTCACAGATACGCAGTATTTT. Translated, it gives CASSGRTSGVTDTQYF.

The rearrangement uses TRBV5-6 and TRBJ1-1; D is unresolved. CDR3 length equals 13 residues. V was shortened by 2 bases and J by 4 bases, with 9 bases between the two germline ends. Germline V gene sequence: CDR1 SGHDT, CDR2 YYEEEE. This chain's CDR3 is CASSFGVPTEAFF. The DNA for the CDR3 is TGTGCCAGCAGCTTTGGGGTTCCCACTGAAGCTTTCTTT.

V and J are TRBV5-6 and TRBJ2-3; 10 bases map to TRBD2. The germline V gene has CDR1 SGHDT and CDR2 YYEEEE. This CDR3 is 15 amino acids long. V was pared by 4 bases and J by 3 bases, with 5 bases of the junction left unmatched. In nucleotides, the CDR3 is TGTGCCAGCAGCATTAGCGGGGGGAGGACAGATACGCAGTATTTT. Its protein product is CASSISGGRTDTQYF.

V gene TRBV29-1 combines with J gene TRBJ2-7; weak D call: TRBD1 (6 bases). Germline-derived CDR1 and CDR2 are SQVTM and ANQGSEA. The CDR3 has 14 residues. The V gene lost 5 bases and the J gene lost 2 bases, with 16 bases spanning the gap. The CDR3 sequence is CSVISRGRTYEQYF. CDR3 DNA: TGCAGCGTTATAAGCAGGGGAAGAACCTACGAGCAGTACTTC.

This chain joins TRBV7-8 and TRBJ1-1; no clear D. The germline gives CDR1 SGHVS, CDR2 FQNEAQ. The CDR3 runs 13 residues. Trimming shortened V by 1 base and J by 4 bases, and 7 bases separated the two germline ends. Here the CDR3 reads CASSLGYGTEAFF. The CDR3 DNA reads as TGTGCCAGCAGCTTAGGGTATGGCACTGAAGCTTTCTTT.

The CDR3 DNA reads TGTGCCAGCAGCTTTCCAGATAACTATGGCTACACCTTC. Protein: CASSFPDNYGYTF. V and J are TRBV5-6 and TRBJ1-2; D remains ambiguous. The germline V and J ends were trimmed by 2 bases and 1 base, with 6 bases remaining between them. Germline lookup yields CDR1 SGHDT and CDR2 YYEEEE. The CDR3 has 13 amino acids. Full variable domain (rest looked up from reference TRBV5-6 and TRBJ1-2): DAGVTQSPTHLIKTRGQQVTLRCSPKSGHDTVSWYQQALGQGPQFIFQYYEEEERQRGNFPDRFSGHQFPNYSSELNVNALLLGDSALYLCASSFPDNYGYTFGSGTRLTVV.